The 20 T cell receptor beta chains below were found in one sample sequenced in a study of cytomegalovirus exposure and HLA in healthy donors. Both 60 Vbeta primers and 13 Jbeta primers went into the PCR. Profiling relied on immunoSEQ multiplex PCR, and the TCRdb table lists in-frame clones only, not all of them. This repertoire comprises under 90,000 clones; its ten largest clones make up 7.5%. The specimen sequenced was PBMCs. All receptors derive from a female donor in good health and CMV-seropositive.

This CDR3 reads CASSAPLAGDNEQFF. The CDR3 DNA follows: TGTGCCAGCAGTGCACCCTTAGCGGGGGACAATGAGCAGTTCTTC. This chain links TRBV25-1 with TRBJ2-1; 9 bases are shared with TRBD2. The J segment lost 5 bases and the V segment lost 4 bases, leaving 6 bases of the junction unmatched. Germline loops: CDR1 MGHDK, CDR2 SYGVNS. The length of the CDR3 is 15 residues.

The chain recombines TRBV28 with TRBJ2-7; D is possibly TRBD2 (7 bases). The CDR3 runs to 14 residues. The V gene lost 4 bases and the J gene lost 6 bases, with 16 bases spanning the gap. Looked up from germline, CDR1 is MDHEN and CDR2 is SYDVKM. DNA for the CDR3: TGTGCCAGCAGTTCCGGGGCGGGGGCGCTCGAGCAGTACTTC. Translation gives CASSSGAGALEQYF.

The chain carries TRBV19 and TRBJ2-2; D perhaps matches TRBD2 (5 bases). The germline gives CDR1 LNHDA, CDR2 SQIVND (reference sequence). Trimming left V 8 bases short and J 3 bases short, with 10 bases between. The CDR3 runs 13 residues. The CDR3 here is CASHRGDTGELFF. CDR3 in DNA: TGTGCCAGTCACCGGGGTGACACCGGGGAGCTGTTTTTT.

A word on this clone: The same CDR3 also results from other DNA sequences found in this sample. The chain couples TRBV30 to TRBJ1-2; perhaps TRBD1 as D (5 bases). CDR1 is GTSNPN and CDR2 is SVGIG in the germline V gene (reference sequence). The length of the CDR3 is 15 residues. Trimming removed 0 bases from V and 6 bases from J, with 17 bases in between. The CDR3 nucleotides are TGTGCCTGGAGTGTTGGCGTCTTGGGCAGGGATGGCTACACCTTC. The encoded protein is CAWSVGVLGRDGYTF. The variable domain in full, with the rest retrieved from reference TRBV30 and TRBJ1-2, is SQTIHQWPATLVQPVGSPLSLECTVEGTSNPNLYWYRQAAGRGLQLLFYSVGIGQISSEVPQNLSASRPQDRQFILSSKKLLLSDSGFYLCAWSVGVLGRDGYTFGSGTRLTVV.

The chain recombines TRBV27 with TRBJ2-1; weak D call: TRBD1 (6 bases). V gave up 2 bases and J gave up 0 bases, with 11 bases separating them. Germline CDR1 reads MNHEY; CDR2 reads SMNVEV (reference sequence). The CDR3 spans 16 residues. CDR3 in DNA: TGTGCCAGCAGTTTACCGGGACAACGCTCCTACAATGAGCAGTTCTTC. Its translation: CASSLPGQRSYNEQFF.

The CDR3 sequence is CASRGQGASTNEKLFF. The DNA of the CDR3 is TGTGCCAGCAGAGGACAGGGGGCCTCAACTAATGAAAAACTGTTTTTT. The chain has TRBV27 and TRBJ1-4, with 11 bases fitting TRBD1. The V and J ends lost 6 bases and 0 bases, in that order; junction bases with no gene match: 3. Germline V CDR1 and CDR2: MNHEY, SMNVEV (reference sequence). The CDR3 runs 16 residues.

The gene calls are TRBV7-2 and TRBJ1-2; the D gene is possibly TRBD1 (6 bases). This CDR3 contains 17 residues. V was clipped by 5 bases and J by 4 bases, with 23 bases between them. Germline V lookup: CDR1 SGHTA, CDR2 FQGNSA. In DNA, the CDR3 is TGTGCCAGCAGCCCTAGTGGGGGGGCGCGATCGAGCTATGGCTACACCTTC. Protein product: CASSPSGGARSSYGYTF.

V is TRBV9 and J is TRBJ2-7, with 8 positions matching TRBD2. V trimming: 3 bases; J trimming: 2 bases; junction bases outside the gene matches: 4. The CDR3 length is 14 residues. Germline lookup yields CDR1 SGDLS and CDR2 YYNGEE. CDR3 amino acids: CASSGSGVTYEQYF. The CDR3 DNA reads as TGTGCCAGCAGCGGTAGCGGGGTGACCTACGAGCAGTACTTC.

The gene calls are TRBV7-9 and TRBJ2-5, with TRBD1 matching over 11 bases. Losses at the gene ends were 5 bases for V and 5 bases for J; bases not matched to a gene: 7. The CDR3 covers 15 residues. Germline loops: CDR1 SEHNR, CDR2 FQNEAQ (reference sequence). This CDR3 is CASSSGGTGGETQYF. The CDR3 DNA reads as TGTGCCAGCAGCAGTGGAGGGACAGGGGGGGAGACCCAGTACTTC.

This rearrangement joins TRBV15 to TRBJ2-7; 7 bases are a match to TRBD1. Trimming removed 3 bases from V and 6 bases from J; junction bases left unmatched: 8. Germline-derived CDR1 and CDR2 are LNHNV and YYDKDF (reference sequence). The CDR3 runs to 14 residues. The DNA of the CDR3 is TGTGCCACCAGCAGCAGACAGGGAAGGCCCGAGCAGTACTTC. Amino acid sequence: CATSSRQGRPEQYF.

The gene calls are TRBV5-1 and TRBJ1-6, with 7 bases identical to TRBD1. The length of the CDR3 is 17 residues. V lost 2 bases and J lost 7; bases outside the gene matches: 12. The V gene's germline CDR1 is SGHRS and CDR2 YFSETQ. The CDR3 DNA reads as TGCGCCAGCAGCTTAGCCCCCAGGGACAGACGGAATTCACCCCTCCACTTT. Amino acids: CASSLAPRDRRNSPLHF.

This sequence joins TRBV9 and TRBJ2-3; a possible D gene is TRBD1 (6 bases). The length of the CDR3 is 16 residues. V was clipped by 1 base and J by 2 bases, with 14 bases between them. Germline V gene lookup returns CDR1 SGDLS and CDR2 YYNGEE. DNA of the CDR3: TGTGCCAGCAGCGTAACTGGACAGACCCTCACAGATACGCAGTATTTT. It yields the protein CASSVTGQTLTDTQYF.

The chain couples TRBV4-3 to TRBJ2-5, with D possibly matching TRBD2 (6 bases). CDR3 size: 14 residues. Trimming removed 4 bases at V and 1 base at J, with 10 bases between. Germline V gives CDR1 LGHNA, CDR2 YSLEER. The CDR3 here is CASSLGLGQETQYF. The CDR3 DNA is TGCGCCAGCAGCCTGGGACTGGGCCAAGAGACCCAGTACTTC.

CDR3 DNA: TGTGCCATCAGTGGAGGGACTAGCGGGGCGGTCGGGGAGCTGTTTTTT. Amino acid sequence: CAISGGTSGAVGELFF. The V call is TRBV10-3, the J call TRBJ2-2; 13 positions match TRBD2. The CDR3 runs 16 residues. V lost 4 bases and J lost 7; bases outside the gene matches: 6. Germline V gene data show CDR1 as ENHRY and CDR2 as SYGVKD.

This chain joins TRBV6-5 and TRBJ2-1; D not certain. Germline V CDR1 and CDR2: MNHEY, SVGAGI. The CDR3 spans 11 residues. V shed 2 bases and J shed 7 bases, with 3 bases lying between them. In DNA form, the CDR3 reads TGTGCCAGCAGTTACCGGAATGAGCAGTTCTTC. Its translation: CASSYRNEQFF.

The V gene is TRBV16, the J gene TRBJ2-1, with TRBD1 matching 7 bases. This CDR3 comprises 15 residues. J gave up 2 bases and V 7 bases, and 8 bases lay outside the gene matches. Germline lookup yields CDR1 KGHSY and CDR2 FQNENV. CDR3 nucleotides: TGTGCCAGCACGAACAGACAGGGTACCTACAATGAGCAGTTCTTC. Amino acids: CASTNRQGTYNEQFF.

The rearrangement uses TRBV30 and TRBJ2-2; D is undetermined. The CDR3 sequence is 15 residues long. Germline V gene sequence: CDR1 GTSNPN, CDR2 SVGIG (reference sequence). Trimming cost V 4 bases and J 0 bases, with 12 bases left between them. The CDR3 protein is CAWIRHPPNTGELFF. The CDR3 DNA sequence: TGTGCCTGGATCAGGCATCCCCCGAACACCGGGGAGCTGTTTTTT.

The chain employs TRBV28 and TRBJ2-7; tentative D call: TRBD2 (5 bases). V lost 5 bases and J lost 1, with 9 bases in between. Germline CDR1 reads MDHEN; CDR2 reads SYDVKM. The CDR3 length is 13 residues. The CDR3 sequence is CASSVGLSYEQYF. CDR3 in DNA: TGTGCCAGCAGTGTCGGACTGTCCTACGAGCAGTACTTC.

The chain employs TRBV6-5 and TRBJ1-1, with unresolved D. Looked up from germline, CDR1 is MNHEY and CDR2 is SVGAGI. The ends were cut back, 0 bases at V and 7 bases at J, with 9 bases in the middle. This CDR3 region has 13 residues. Written as DNA, the CDR3 is TGTGCCAGCAGTTACTCGCAGAACTATGAAGCTTTCTTT. It yields the protein CASSYSQNYEAFF.

The genes are TRBV11-2 and TRBJ2-7; 8 bases are shared with TRBD1. Germline V gene lookup returns CDR1 SGHAT and CDR2 FQNNGV. Unmatched junction bases numbered 2, after V lost 1 base and J lost 0 bases. The CDR3 contains 15 residues. The CDR3, as DNA: TGTGCCAGCAGCTTAGGGGACAGGAGCTCCTACGAGCAGTACTTC. It is translated as CASSLGDRSSYEQYF.